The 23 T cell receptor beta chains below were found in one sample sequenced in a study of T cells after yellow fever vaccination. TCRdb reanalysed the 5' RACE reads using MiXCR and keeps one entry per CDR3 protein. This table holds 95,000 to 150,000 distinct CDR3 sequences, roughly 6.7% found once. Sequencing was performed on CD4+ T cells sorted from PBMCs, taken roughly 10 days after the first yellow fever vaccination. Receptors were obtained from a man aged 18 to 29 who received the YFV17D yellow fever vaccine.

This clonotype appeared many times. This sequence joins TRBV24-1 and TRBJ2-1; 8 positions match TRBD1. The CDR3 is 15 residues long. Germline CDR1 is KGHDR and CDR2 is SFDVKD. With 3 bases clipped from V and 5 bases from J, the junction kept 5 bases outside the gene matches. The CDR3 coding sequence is TGTGCCACCAGTGATCCCGGGACAGGACACAATGAGCAGTTCTTC. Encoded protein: CATSDPGTGHNEQFF.

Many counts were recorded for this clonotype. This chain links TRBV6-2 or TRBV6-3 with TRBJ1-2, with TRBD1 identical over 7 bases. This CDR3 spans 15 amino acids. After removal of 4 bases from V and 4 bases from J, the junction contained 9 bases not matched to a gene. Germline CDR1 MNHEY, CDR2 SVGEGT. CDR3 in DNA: TGTGCCAGCAGTTTCCGGGACAGAATTCTCTATGGCTACACCTTC. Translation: CASSFRDRILYGYTF.

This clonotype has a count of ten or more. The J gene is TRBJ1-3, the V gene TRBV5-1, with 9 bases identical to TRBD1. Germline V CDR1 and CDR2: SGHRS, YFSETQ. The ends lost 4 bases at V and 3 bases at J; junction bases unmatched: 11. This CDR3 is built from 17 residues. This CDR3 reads CASSPAGQGLSGNTIYF. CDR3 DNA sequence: TGCGCCAGCAGCCCAGCAGGACAGGGGTTGAGTGGAAACACCATATATTTT.

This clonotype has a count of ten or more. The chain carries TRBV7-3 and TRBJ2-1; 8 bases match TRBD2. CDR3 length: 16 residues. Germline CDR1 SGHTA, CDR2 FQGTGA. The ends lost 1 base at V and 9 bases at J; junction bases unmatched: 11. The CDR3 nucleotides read TGTGCCAGCAGCTTAATCGCGGCCGGGGGGGCCAGTGAGCAGTTCTTC. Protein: CASSLIAAGGASEQFF. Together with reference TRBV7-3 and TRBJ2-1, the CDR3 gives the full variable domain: GAGVSQTPSNKVTEKGKYVELRCDPISGHTALYWYRQSLGQGPEFLIYFQGTGAADDSGLPNDRFFAVRPEGSVSTLKIQRTERGDSAVYLCASSLIAAGGASEQFFGPGTRLTVL.

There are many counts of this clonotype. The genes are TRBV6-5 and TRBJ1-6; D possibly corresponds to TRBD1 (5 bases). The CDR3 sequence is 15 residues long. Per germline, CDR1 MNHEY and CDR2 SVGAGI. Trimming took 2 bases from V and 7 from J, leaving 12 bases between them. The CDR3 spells CASSYVGRKNSPLHF. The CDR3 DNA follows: TGTGCCAGCAGTTACGTGGGACGGAAAAATTCACCCCTCCACTTT.

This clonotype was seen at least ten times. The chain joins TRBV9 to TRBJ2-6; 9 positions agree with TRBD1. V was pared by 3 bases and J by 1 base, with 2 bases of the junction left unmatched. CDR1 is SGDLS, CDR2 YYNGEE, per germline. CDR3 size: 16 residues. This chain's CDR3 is CASSGTGESGANVLTF. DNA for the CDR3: TGTGCCAGCAGCGGGACAGGGGAATCTGGGGCCAACGTCCTGACTTTC.

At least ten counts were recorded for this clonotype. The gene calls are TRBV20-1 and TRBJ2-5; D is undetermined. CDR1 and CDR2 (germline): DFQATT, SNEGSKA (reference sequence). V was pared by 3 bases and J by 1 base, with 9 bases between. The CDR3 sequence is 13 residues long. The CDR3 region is CSARMPFQETQYF. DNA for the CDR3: TGCAGTGCTAGGATGCCTTTCCAAGAGACCCAGTACTTC.

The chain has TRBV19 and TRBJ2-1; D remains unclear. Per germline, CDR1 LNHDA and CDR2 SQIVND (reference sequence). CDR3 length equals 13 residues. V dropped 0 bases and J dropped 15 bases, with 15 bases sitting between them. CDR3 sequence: CASSIDGRLERFF. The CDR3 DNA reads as TGTGCCAGTAGTATAGACGGGCGACTGGAGAGGTTCTTC.

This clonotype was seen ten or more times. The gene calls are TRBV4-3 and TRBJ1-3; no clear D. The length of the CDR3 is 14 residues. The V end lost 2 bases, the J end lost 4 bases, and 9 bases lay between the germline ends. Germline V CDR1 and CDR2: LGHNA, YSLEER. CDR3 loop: CASSQQIAGNTIYF. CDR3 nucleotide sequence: TGCGCCAGCAGCCAACAAATAGCCGGAAACACCATATATTTT.

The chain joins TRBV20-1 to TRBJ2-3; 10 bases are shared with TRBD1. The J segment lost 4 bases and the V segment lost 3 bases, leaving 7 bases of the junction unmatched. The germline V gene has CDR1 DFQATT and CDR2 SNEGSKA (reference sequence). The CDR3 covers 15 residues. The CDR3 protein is CSASFIGQGADTQYF. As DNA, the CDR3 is TGCAGTGCTAGTTTCATCGGACAGGGGGCAGATACGCAGTATTTT.

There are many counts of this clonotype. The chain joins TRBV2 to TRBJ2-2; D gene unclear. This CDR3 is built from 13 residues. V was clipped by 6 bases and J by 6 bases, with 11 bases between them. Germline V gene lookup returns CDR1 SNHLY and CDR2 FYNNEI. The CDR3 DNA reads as TGTGCCAGCAGCGCCGAGGTGGCCGGGGAGCTGTTTTTT. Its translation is CASSAEVAGELFF.

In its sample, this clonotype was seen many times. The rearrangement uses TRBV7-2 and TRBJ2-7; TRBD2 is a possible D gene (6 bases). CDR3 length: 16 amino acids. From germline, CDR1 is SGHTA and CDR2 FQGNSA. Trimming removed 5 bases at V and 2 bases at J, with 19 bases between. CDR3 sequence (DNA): TGTGCCAGCAGCCGGTCCGGCGGGACTCCGACCTACGAGCAGTACTTC. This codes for CASSRSGGTPTYEQYF.

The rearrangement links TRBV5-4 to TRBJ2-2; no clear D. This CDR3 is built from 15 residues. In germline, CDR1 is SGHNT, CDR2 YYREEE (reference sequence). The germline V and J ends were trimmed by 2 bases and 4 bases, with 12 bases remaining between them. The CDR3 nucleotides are TGTGCCAGCAGCTTTTGGGGTCGAGCCACCGGGGAGCTGTTTTTT. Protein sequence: CASSFWGRATGELFF.

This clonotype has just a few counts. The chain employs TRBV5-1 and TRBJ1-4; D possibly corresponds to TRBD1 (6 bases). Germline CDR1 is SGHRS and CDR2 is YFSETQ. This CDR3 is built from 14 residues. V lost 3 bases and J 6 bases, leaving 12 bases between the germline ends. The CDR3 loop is CASSSTGIDEKLFF. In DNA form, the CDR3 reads TGCGCCAGCAGCTCTACAGGGATCGATGAAAAACTGTTTTTT.

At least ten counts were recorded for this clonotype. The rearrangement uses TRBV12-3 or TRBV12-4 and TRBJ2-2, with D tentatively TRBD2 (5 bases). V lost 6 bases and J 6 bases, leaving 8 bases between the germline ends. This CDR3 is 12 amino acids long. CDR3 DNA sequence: TGTGCCAGCAGCCCGAGGGCCGGGGAGCTGTTTTTT. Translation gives CASSPRAGELFF.

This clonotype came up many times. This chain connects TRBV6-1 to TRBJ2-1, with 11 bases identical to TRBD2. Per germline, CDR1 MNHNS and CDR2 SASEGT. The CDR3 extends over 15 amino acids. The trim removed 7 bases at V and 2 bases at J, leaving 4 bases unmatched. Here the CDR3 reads CASKSSGGTYNEQFF. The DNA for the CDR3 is TGTGCCAGCAAATCTAGCGGGGGGACCTACAATGAGCAGTTCTTC.

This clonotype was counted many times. The CDR3 protein is CAWSQTSGARDTQYF. The CDR3 DNA sequence: TGTGCCTGGAGTCAGACTAGCGGGGCCAGGGATACGCAGTATTTT. The chain couples TRBV30 to TRBJ2-3; TRBD2 aligns across 11 bases. This CDR3 spans 15 amino acids. Unmatched junction bases numbered 7, after V lost 2 bases and J lost 6 bases. The germline CDR1 and CDR2 sequences are GTSNPN and SVGIG (reference sequence).

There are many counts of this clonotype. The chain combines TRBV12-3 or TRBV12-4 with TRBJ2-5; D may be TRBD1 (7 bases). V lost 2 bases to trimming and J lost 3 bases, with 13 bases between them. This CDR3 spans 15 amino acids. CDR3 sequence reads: CASSLRGTEEETQYF. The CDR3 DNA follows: TGTGCCAGCAGTTTACGGGGGACAGAAGAAGAGACCCAGTACTTC.

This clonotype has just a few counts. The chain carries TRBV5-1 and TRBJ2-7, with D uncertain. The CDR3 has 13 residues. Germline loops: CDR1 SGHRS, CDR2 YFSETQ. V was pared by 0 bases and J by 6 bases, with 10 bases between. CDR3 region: CASSLGQVGEQYF. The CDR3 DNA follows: TGCGCCAGCAGCTTGGGGCAGGTAGGCGAGCAGTACTTC.

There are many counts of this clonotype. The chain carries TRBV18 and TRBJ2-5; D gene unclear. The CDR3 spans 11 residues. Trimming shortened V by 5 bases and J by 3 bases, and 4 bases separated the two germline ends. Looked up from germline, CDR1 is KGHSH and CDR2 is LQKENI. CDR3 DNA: TGTGCCAGCTCAGCAGAAGAGACCCAGTACTTC. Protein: CASSAEETQYF.

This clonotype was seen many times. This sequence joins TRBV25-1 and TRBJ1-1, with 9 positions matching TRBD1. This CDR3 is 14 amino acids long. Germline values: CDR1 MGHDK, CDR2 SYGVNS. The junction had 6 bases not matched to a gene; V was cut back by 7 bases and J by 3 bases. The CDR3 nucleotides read TGTGCCAGCAACCGACAGGGGGTCGACACTGAAGCTTTCTTT. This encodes CASNRQGVDTEAFF.

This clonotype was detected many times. CDR3 DNA: TGTGCCAGCAGCTCGAACGCACAGCAAGTGCAGTATTTT. Translation gives CASSSNAQQVQYF. The chain uses TRBV7-3 and TRBJ2-3; D unresolved. Per the germline V gene, CDR1 is SGHTA and CDR2 is FQGTGA. This CDR3 spans 13 amino acids. V was pared by 4 bases and J by 11 bases, with 16 bases between.

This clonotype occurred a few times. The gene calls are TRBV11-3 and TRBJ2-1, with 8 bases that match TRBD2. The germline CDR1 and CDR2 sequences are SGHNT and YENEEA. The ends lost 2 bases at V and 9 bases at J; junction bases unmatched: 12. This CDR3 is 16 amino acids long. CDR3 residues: CASSLYGGAEFTEQFF. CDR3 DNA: TGTGCCAGCAGCTTATACGGGGGGGCCGAGTTCACTGAGCAGTTCTTC. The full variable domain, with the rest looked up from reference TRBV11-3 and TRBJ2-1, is EAGVVQSPRYKIIEKKQPVAFWCNPISGHNTLYWYLQNLGQGPELLIRYENEEAVDDSQLPKDRFSAERLKGVDSTLKIQPAELGDSAVYLCASSLYGGAEFTEQFFGPGTRLTVL.